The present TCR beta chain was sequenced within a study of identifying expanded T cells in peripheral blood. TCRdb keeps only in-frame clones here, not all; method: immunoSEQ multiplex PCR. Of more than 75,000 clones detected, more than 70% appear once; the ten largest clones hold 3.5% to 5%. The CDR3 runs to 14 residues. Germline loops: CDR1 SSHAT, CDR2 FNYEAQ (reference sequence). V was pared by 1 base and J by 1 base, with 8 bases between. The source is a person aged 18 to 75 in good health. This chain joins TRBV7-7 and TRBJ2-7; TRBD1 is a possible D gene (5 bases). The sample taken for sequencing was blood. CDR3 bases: TGTGCCAGCAGCTTAGGGGGCCCGTCCTACGAGCAGTACTTC. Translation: CASSLGGPSYEQYF.